This TCR beta chain emerged from a study of T cell responses to AZD1222 COVID-19 vaccine. Study-level points and caveats: The CD4 TCRs associated with vaccination extended across spike and predominated at 160-218 and 743-854.

This clone was detected once. As yet, its antigen is unknown. The CDR3 is 15 residues long. V lost 5 bases, J lost 1 base, and 11 bases lay in between. The germline gives CDR1 LNHDA, CDR2 SQIVND (reference sequence). TCRdb's table, derived via immunoSEQ multiplex PCR, lists solely in-frame clones and lacks some. The sample yields about 130,000 clones, about nine tenths seen once. The genes are TRBV19 and TRBJ2-2; D is unclear. This TCR derives from an adult in good health. Sample: peripheral blood, taken on day 0 of AZD1222 vaccination. DNA of the CDR3: TGTGCCAGTAGTCTACGGACGGTGAACACCGGGGAGCTGTTTTTT. This sequence encodes CASSLRTVNTGELFF. The whole variable domain, remainder taken from reference TRBV19 and TRBJ2-2, is DGGITQSPKYLFRKEGQNVTLSCEQNLNHDAMYWYRQDPGQGLRLIYYSQIVNDFQKGDIAEGYSVSREKKESFPLTVTSAQKNPTAFYLCASSLRTVNTGELFFGEGSRLTVL.